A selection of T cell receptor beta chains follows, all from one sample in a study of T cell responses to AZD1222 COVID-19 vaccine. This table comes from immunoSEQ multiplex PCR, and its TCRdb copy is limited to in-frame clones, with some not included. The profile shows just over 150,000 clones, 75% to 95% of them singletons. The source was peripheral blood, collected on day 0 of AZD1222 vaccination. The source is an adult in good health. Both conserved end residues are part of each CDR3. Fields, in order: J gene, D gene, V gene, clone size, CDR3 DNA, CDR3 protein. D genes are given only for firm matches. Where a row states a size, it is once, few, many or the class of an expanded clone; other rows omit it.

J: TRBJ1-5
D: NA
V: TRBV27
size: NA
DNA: TGTGCCAGCACCCCGGGGGGCGAAAGCAATCAGCCCCAGCATTTT
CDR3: CASTPGGESNQPQHF

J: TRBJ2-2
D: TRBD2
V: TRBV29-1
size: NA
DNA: TGCAGCGTTGTTAGCGGGACCGGGGAGCTGTTTTTT
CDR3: CSVVSGTGELFF

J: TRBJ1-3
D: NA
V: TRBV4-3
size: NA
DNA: TGCGCCAGCAGCCAAGACCCCAGGGGCACTGGAAACACCATATATTTT
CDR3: CASSQDPRGTGNTIYF

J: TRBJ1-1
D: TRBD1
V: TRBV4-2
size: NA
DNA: TGTGCCAGCAGCCAAGGACAGGGAATGAACACTGAAGCTTTCTTT
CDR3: CASSQGQGMNTEAFF

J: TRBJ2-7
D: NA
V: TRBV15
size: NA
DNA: TGTGCCACCAGCAGAGCATTCCAGGTACCCTACGAGCAGTACTTC
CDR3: CATSRAFQVPYEQYF

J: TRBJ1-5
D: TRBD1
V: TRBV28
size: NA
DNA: TGTGCCAGCAGTACGACAGGGAGCTATAGCAATCAGCCCCAGCATTTT
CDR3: CASSTTGSYSNQPQHF

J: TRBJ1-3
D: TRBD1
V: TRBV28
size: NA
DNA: TGTGCCAGCAGTTCACAGGGGGCTGGAAACACCATATATTTT
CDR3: CASSSQGAGNTIYF

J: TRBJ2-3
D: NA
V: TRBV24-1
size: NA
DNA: TGTGCCACCAGTGATTTTCAGGGCAGCACAGATACGCAGTATTTT
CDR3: CATSDFQGSTDTQYF

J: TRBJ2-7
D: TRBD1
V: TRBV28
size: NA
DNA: TGTGCCAGCAGTTTCCAATTCGGACAGGCCTACGAGCAGTACTTC
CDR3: CASSFQFGQAYEQYF

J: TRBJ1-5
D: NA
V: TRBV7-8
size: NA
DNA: TGTGCCAGCAGCTTTGGACAGCCCAATCAGCCCCAGCATTTT
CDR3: CASSFGQPNQPQHF

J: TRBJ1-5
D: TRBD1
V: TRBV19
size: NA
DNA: TGTGCCAGTAGTACGACCCGACAGGGGGCGGGGGGCAATCAGCCCCAGCATTTT
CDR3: CASSTTRQGAGGNQPQHF

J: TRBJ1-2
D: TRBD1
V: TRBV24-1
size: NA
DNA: TGTGCCACCAGTGGGGACAGGCGTTATGGCTACACCTTC
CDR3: CATSGDRRYGYTF

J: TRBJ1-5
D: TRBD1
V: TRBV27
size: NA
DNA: TGTGCCAGCAGCCGGGACAGCGTCGGCAATCAGCCCCAGCATTTT
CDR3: CASSRDSVGNQPQHF

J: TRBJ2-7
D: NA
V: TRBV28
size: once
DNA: TGTGCCAGCAGTTTAGGGGGTTACCCCTACGAGCAGTACTTC
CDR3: CASSLGGYPYEQYF

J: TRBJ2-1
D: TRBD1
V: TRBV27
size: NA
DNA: TGTGCCAGCAGTTCAACAGAGGGGACAGCTTACAATGAGCAGTTCTTC
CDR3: CASSSTEGTAYNEQFF

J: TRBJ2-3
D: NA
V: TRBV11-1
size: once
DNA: TGTGCCAGCAGCTTAGTCCGGGTGACGGAGACAGATACGCAGTATTTT
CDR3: CASSLVRVTETDTQYF

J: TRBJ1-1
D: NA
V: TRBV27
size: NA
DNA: TGTGCCAGCAGTTTAGCCCAGTGGGGAACTGAAGCTTTCTTT
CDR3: CASSLAQWGTEAFF

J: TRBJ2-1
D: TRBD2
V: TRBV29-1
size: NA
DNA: TGCAGCGTTGTGTCTAGCGGGAGAAATGAGCAGTTCTTC
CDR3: CSVVSSGRNEQFF

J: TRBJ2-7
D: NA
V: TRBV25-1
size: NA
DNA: TGTGCCAGCAGTCCGACGGGTGGCAGGGTCAACTACGAGCAGTACTTC
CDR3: CASSPTGGRVNYEQYF

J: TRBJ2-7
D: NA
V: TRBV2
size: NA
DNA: TGTGCCGGGTCGAGAGGGGGGAGTCGCGAGCAGTACTTC
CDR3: CAGSRGGSREQYF

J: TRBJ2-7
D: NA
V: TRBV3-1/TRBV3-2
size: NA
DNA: TGTGCCAGCAGCCAAGATAGGATAAGCACCTACGAGCAGTACTTC
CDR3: CASSQDRISTYEQYF

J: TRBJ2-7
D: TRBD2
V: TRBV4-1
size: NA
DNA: TGCGCCAGCAGCCAAGCGTGGGGGCTAGCGGGAGATAGGGGCTACGAGCAGTACTTC
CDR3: CASSQAWGLAGDRGYEQYF

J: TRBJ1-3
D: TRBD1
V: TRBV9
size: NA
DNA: TGTGCCAGCAGCGTAGAAGGGGGCGCAGAAAACACCATATATTTT
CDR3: CASSVEGGAENTIYF

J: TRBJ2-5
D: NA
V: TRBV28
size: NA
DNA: TGTGCCAGCAGTTTAGAGGGGCTGGAGACCCAGTACTTC
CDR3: CASSLEGLETQYF

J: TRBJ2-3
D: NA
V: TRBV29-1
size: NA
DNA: TGCAGCGTTGAAGGTTCCCGCCGTCTGTCGGGCCCAAGCACAGATACGCAGTATTTT
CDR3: CSVEGSRRLSGPSTDTQYF

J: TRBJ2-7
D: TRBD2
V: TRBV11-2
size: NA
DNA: TGTGCCAGCAGCTTATGGGCTAGCGGAGACTCCTACGAGCAGTACTTC
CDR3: CASSLWASGDSYEQYF

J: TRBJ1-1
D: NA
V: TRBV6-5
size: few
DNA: TGTGCCAGCAGTTACTCGAGACAGTTGAACGCTGAAGCTTTCTTT
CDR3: CASSYSRQLNAEAFF

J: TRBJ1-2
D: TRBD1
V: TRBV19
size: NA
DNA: TGTGCCAGTAGCATCCGGGACAGGGATGGCTACACCTTC
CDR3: CASSIRDRDGYTF

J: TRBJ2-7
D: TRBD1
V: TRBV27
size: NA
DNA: TGTGCCAGCAGGGCGACAGGGGGCGCGGTTAATAACTTC
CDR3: CASRATGGAVNNF

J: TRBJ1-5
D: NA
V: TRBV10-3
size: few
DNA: TGTGCCATCAGTGAGTCGATTTCCCAGCCCCAGCATTTT
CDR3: CAISESISQPQHF

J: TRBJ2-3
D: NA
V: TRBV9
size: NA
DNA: TGTGCCAGCAGCCCGTCTTTGGGGGCAGATACGCAGTATTTT
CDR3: CASSPSLGADTQYF

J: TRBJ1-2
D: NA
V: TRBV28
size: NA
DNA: TGTGCCAGCAGTTCTGTTTATGGCTACACCTTC
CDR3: CASSSVYGYTF

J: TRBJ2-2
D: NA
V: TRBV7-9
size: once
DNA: TGTGCCAGCAGCGGGACCACGAACACCGGGGAGCTGTTTTTT
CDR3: CASSGTTNTGELFF

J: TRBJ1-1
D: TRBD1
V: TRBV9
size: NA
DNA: TGTGCCAGCAGCACCCAGGGGGGTATGAACACTGAAGCTTTCTTT
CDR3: CASSTQGGMNTEAFF

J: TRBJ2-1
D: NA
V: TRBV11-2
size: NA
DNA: TGTGCCAGCAGCTTATCCAGGAATGAGCAGTTCTTC
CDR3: CASSLSRNEQFF

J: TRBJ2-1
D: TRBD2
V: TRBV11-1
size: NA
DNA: TGTGCCAGCAGCTTAGAGACTAGCGGCTACAATGAGCAGTTCTTC
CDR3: CASSLETSGYNEQFF

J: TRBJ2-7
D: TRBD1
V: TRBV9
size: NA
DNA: TGTGCCAGCAGCGCTGGGACAGGGCCCCCATTGGGCTACGAGCAGTACTTC
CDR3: CASSAGTGPPLGYEQYF

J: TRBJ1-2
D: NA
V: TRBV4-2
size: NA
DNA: TGTGCCAGCAGCCAAGAGGCGGAGGGACTCGGCTATGGCTACACCTTC
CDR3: CASSQEAEGLGYGYTF

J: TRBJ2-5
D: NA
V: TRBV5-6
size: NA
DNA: TGTGCCAGCAGCCGAAGGACAGCGAGAACAGAGACCCAGTACTTC
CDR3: CASSRRTARTETQYF

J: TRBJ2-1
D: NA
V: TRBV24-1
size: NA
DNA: TGTGCCACCAGTGATCGCAGGGGATGGGGAAATGAGCAGTTCTTC
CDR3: CATSDRRGWGNEQFF

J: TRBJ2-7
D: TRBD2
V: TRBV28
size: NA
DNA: TGTGCCAGCAAGGGCAGACTAGCGGGAGCCTACGAGCAGTACTTC
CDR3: CASKGRLAGAYEQYF

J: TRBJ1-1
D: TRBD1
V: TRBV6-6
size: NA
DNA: TGTGCCAGCAGTCTCGAGGGGACAGGGGGTTGGTTGACTGAAGCTTTCTTT
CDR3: CASSLEGTGGWLTEAFF

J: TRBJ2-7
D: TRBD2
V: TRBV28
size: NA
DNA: TGTGCCAGCAGTCCAGGACTAGCGGGACGCTACGAGCAGTACTTC
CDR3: CASSPGLAGRYEQYF

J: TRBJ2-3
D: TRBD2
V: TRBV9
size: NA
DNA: TGTGCCAGCAGCCCGAGCGGGAGAGCGGCAGATACGCAGTATTTT
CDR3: CASSPSGRAADTQYF

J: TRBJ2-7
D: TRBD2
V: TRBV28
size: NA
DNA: TGTGCCAGCAGCCCACAGTTTAGCGGGGGGATCTACGAGCAGTACTTC
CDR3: CASSPQFSGGIYEQYF

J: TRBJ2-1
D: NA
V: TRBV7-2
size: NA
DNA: TGTGCCAGCAGCTTAAGTGGAGCGCCCCTAAATGAGCAGTTCTTC
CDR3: CASSLSGAPLNEQFF

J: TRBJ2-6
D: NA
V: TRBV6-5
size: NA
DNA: TGTGCCGTAGGGACGGAGGACTCTGGGGCCAACGTCCTGACTTTC
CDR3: CAVGTEDSGANVLTF

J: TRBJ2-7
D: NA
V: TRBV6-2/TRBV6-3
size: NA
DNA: TGTGCCAGCAGTACCCGACAGAACAAGGGATCCTACGAGCAGTACTTC
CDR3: CASSTRQNKGSYEQYF

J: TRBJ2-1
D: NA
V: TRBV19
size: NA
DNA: TGTGCCAGTAGTACCCGACTATACAATGAGCAGTTCTTC
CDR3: CASSTRLYNEQFF

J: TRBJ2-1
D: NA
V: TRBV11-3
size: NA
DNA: TGTGCCAGCAGCTTTGGAAGCTCCTACAATGAGCAGTTCTTC
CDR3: CASSFGSSYNEQFF

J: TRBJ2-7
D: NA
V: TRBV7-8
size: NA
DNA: TGTGCCAGCAGCTTAGTTTCCGGGCTGGGGGCCTACGAGCAGTACTTC
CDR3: CASSLVSGLGAYEQYF

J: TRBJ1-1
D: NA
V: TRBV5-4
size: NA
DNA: TGTGCCAGCAGCCCGTTGTCAGGGCGGGGGGGCACTGAAGCTTTCTTT
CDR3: CASSPLSGRGGTEAFF